This T cell receptor beta chain was captured in a study of PD-L1 blockade in urothelial cancer. Study-wide context: Patients' prior chemotherapy regimens numbered 0 to 3. Treatment start was followed by blood analysis at 3 weeks (second dose) and again at 6 weeks. Blood yielded a median of approximately 140,000 T cells per sample.

The CDR3 extends over 13 amino acids. V lost 6 bases and J lost 7; bases outside the gene matches: 4. Germline V gene data show CDR1 as MNHNS and CDR2 as SASEGT. As to time point: pretreatment peripheral blood. Patients had locally advanced or metastatic urothelial carcinoma. Sequencing was performed with immunoSEQ multiplex PCR; in TCRdb, only in-frame clones are kept and a portion is missing. This table has 100,000 to 150,000 clones, approximately 84% appearing once. Sequencing used PBMCs, obtained around atezolizumab (anti-PD-L1) treatment. The chain combines TRBV6-1 with TRBJ1-5, with TRBD1 identical over 9 bases. The clonotype was recovered from a man in his forties or fifties with urothelial cancer. CDR3 sequence reads: CASRDRGWQPQHF. As DNA, the CDR3 is TGTGCCAGCAGGGACAGGGGCTGGCAGCCCCAGCATTTT.